This is a list of T cell receptor beta chains from one sample in a study of blood T cells in healthy people across ages. TCRdb used MiXCR to reprocess the 5' RACE reads, holding one entry per CDR3 protein. This sample carries some 900,000 distinct CDR3 sequences, less than 35% of them seen once, and the ten largest clones take roughly 17%. Sequences were obtained from blood. The receptors originated from a woman of 80 years or more in good health. CDR3s include the opening cysteine and the closing phenylalanine or tryptophan. Clone size is stated in some rows and not others, as once, few, many or a class when expanded.

v_call	clone_size	j_call	cdr3_aa
TRBV6-2/TRBV6-3	many	TRBJ2-5	CASSYSLKGETQYF
TRBV6-2/TRBV6-3	many	TRBJ1-2	CASSDGTGYGYTF
TRBV7-3	-	TRBJ1-6	CASSLRAGVGSPLHF
TRBV12-3/TRBV12-4	many	TRBJ2-3	CASKLADSTDTQYF
TRBV2	many	TRBJ2-1	CASRARGNPYNEQFF
TRBV7-9	-	TRBJ2-7	CASSPSTGLYEQYF
TRBV20-1	-	TRBJ2-5	CSARHPGETQYF
TRBV12-3/TRBV12-4	-	TRBJ1-1	CASSLWVTRPTEAFF
TRBV20-1	few	TRBJ1-2	CSARTRRLGIRGNYGYTF
TRBV6-5	-	TRBJ2-1	CASCYVAGDEQFF
TRBV5-1	many	TRBJ2-3	CASSLGGLGLPATDTQYF
TRBV7-9	few	TRBJ1-4	CASSDGGSNEKLFF
TRBV7-2	many	TRBJ2-7	CASSLALASGGTSYEQYF
TRBV28	few	TRBJ2-3	CASSIRWDTQYF
TRBV6-6	many	TRBJ2-1	CASSYVGGGTYNEQFF
TRBV7-2	many	TRBJ1-1	CASSLALTEAFF
TRBV6-2/TRBV6-3	many	TRBJ1-5	CASSYTEEGNQPQHF
TRBV7-2	many	TRBJ2-5	CASSLVPARGSRETQYF
TRBV7-8	-	TRBJ2-1	CASSLGVGGYNEQFF
TRBV3-1	-	TRBJ1-1	CASSQHRAGGSEAFF
TRBV20-1	many	TRBJ2-5	CSARDRLAFRETQYF
TRBV7-6	-	TRBJ1-2	CASSLGRGAVYGYTF
TRBV5-1	-	-	CASSLGGQGTETQYF
TRBV12-3/TRBV12-4	-	TRBJ2-1	CASSPTETGSCNEQFF
TRBV5-1	many	TRBJ1-1	CASSSNWMNTEAFF
TRBV6-2/TRBV6-3	many	TRBJ1-2	CASSGQGSVYGYTF
TRBV20-1	many	TRBJ2-5	CSAREGGSEPTETQYF
TRBV12-3/TRBV12-4	-	TRBJ1-2	CASSLRRYGYTF
TRBV20-1	many	TRBJ2-5	CSAKATGKGETQYF
TRBV20-1	-	TRBJ2-2	CSASGVGTGELFF